The next 25 T cell receptor beta chains were all read from a single sample in a study of cytomegalovirus exposure and HLA in healthy donors. 13 Jbeta primers and 60 Vbeta primers were used for the PCR. TCRdb keeps only in-frame clones here, not all; method: immunoSEQ multiplex PCR. This sample has 150,000 or so clones; approximately 84% occur once, and the top ten carry roughly 2.4%. The sample taken for sequencing was PBMCs. The origin of the receptors is a woman between 18 and 29 years old in good health and CMV-seronegative.

As DNA, the CDR3 is TGTGCCAGCAGTTTATTATCAGCGGGGGGAGGTAATGAGCAGTTCTTC. Its protein is CASSLLSAGGGNEQFF. This sequence joins TRBV28 and TRBJ2-1; 9 nucleotides agree with TRBD2. This CDR3 spans 16 amino acids. In germline, CDR1 is MDHEN, CDR2 SYDVKM. Trimming at V came to 1 base and at J to 7 bases, leaving 8 bases not matched to a gene.

This clone has just one count. V and J are TRBV6-5 and TRBJ2-7; tentatively, D is TRBD1 (5 bases). Per the germline V gene, CDR1 is MNHEY and CDR2 is SVGAGI. The CDR3 has 15 amino acids. The ends were cut back, 6 bases at V and 5 bases at J, with 20 bases in the middle. DNA for the CDR3: TGTGCCAGCAGAGATACAGGTCGCGGAGTCGACGAGCAGTACTTC. It encodes CASRDTGRGVDEQYF.

The genes are TRBV7-2 and TRBJ2-7; 7 nucleotides match TRBD2. CDR3 length: 13 amino acids. Trimming removed 6 bases from V and 2 bases from J; junction bases left unmatched: 4. Per germline, CDR1 SGHTA and CDR2 FQGNSA. The CDR3 coding sequence is TGTGCCAGCAGAAGCGGGATCACCTACGAGCAGTACTTC. The encoded protein is CASRSGITYEQYF.

In its sample, this clone was seen a few times. The chain links TRBV28 to TRBJ1-6; 7 nucleotides agree with TRBD1. The V gene end was trimmed by 3 bases and the J gene end by 7 bases; junction bases not matched to a gene: 3. Per germline, CDR1 MDHEN and CDR2 SYDVKM. This CDR3 has 14 residues. The CDR3 region has the DNA TGTGCCAGCAGTTTGGCAGGGGGAAATTCACCCCTCCACTTT. Its translation: CASSLAGGNSPLHF.

The genes are TRBV5-1 and TRBJ2-1, with D unclear. Germline assignment: CDR1 SGHRS and CDR2 YFSETQ. The CDR3 is 14 amino acids. The V and J ends lost 4 bases and 5 bases respectively, with 13 bases between them. CDR3 protein: CASSPGTGHNEQFF. CDR3 coding DNA: TGCGCCAGCAGCCCCGGAACTGGGCACAATGAGCAGTTCTTC.

Notes on this clone: Its ends do not fully match the called genes, so a read error is possible. DNA of the CDR3: TGTGCCAGCAGCGAAGGACAGGGGGCAGGTTCACCCCTCCACTTT. As protein: CASSEGQGAGSPLHF. This chain links TRBV6-1 with TRBJ1-6; the match to TRBD1 covers 11 bases. This CDR3 comprises 15 residues. Germline V gene sequence: CDR1 MNHNS, CDR2 SASEGT.

CDR3 in amino acids: CASSSSGIGTGELFF. DNA of the CDR3: TGCGCCAGCAGCTCGTCAGGGATTGGCACCGGGGAGCTGTTTTTT. J is TRBJ2-2 and V is TRBV5-1, with D possibly TRBD1 on 5 matching bases. CDR3 length: 15 amino acids. Germline V gene data show CDR1 as SGHRS and CDR2 as YFSETQ. The V gene lost 3 bases and the J gene lost 4 bases, with 13 bases spanning the gap.

The gene calls are TRBV11-2 and TRBJ2-7, with D unclear. The V gene's germline CDR1 is SGHAT and CDR2 FQNNGV. V gave up 7 bases and J gave up 5 bases, with 18 bases separating them. The CDR3 consists of 14 residues. CDR3 coding DNA: TGTGCCAGCATCCCCGCAGGCTTTATGAACGAGCAGTACTTC. Residues: CASIPAGFMNEQYF.

This rearrangement joins TRBV4-1 to TRBJ2-7; D is ambiguous. The V end lost 1 base, the J end lost 6 bases, and 4 bases lay between the germline ends. The CDR3 is made up of 11 amino acids. Germline-derived CDR1 and CDR2 are MGHRA and YSYEKL. The CDR3 reads CASSQGAEQYF. CDR3 nucleotides: TGCGCCAGCAGCCAAGGAGCCGAGCAGTACTTC.

The chain couples TRBV18 to TRBJ2-7; D gene ambiguous. Trimming shortened V by 2 bases and J by 4 bases, and 18 bases separated the two germline ends. Germline V gene data show CDR1 as KGHSH and CDR2 as LQKENI. The length of the CDR3 is 16 residues. The CDR3 is CASSPIPGRRPYEQYF. The CDR3 DNA follows: TGTGCCAGCTCACCAATTCCTGGGCGCCGGCCATACGAGCAGTACTTC.

The chain uses TRBV5-1 and TRBJ1-4; 9 bases fit TRBD1. Germline CDR1 and CDR2: SGHRS and YFSETQ. J lost 8 bases, V lost 3 bases, and 5 bases had no gene match. The CDR3 is 14 amino acids. The chain's CDR3 is CASSWGQGGEKLFF. The CDR3 DNA sequence: TGCGCCAGCAGCTGGGGACAGGGAGGGGAAAAACTGTTTTTT. The full variable domain, its missing parts supplied by reference TRBV5-1 and TRBJ1-4, is KAGVTQTPRYLIKTRGQQVTLSCSPISGHRSVSWYQQTPGQGLQFLFEYFSETQRNKGNFPGRFSGRQFSNSRSEMNVSTLELGDSALYLCASSWGQGGEKLFFGSGTQLSVL.

This clone was seen a handful of times. CDR3 in DNA: TGTGCCAGCAGCTTAGTTCGAGGCTCTGAAGCTTTCTTT. Protein: CASSLVRGSEAFF. V is TRBV7-8 and J is TRBJ1-1; D call uncertain. Germline values: CDR1 SGHVS, CDR2 FQNEAQ. V lost 1 base, J lost 6 bases, and 9 bases lay in between. The CDR3 runs to 13 residues.

The chain combines TRBV9 with TRBJ2-3; perhaps TRBD2 as D (7 bases). This CDR3 comprises 15 residues. The V end was cut by 2 bases, the J end by 6 bases, with 16 bases between. The germline gives CDR1 SGDLS, CDR2 YYNGEE. The CDR3 spells CASSVHRGAGDTQYF. The CDR3 bases are TGTGCCAGCAGCGTCCACCGGGGGGCGGGGGATACGCAGTATTTT.

The gene calls are TRBV6-1 and TRBJ2-7, with 7 bases that match TRBD2. Germline V CDR1 and CDR2: MNHNS, SASEGT. CDR3 length: 15 residues. V lost 6 bases to trimming and J lost 0 bases; unmatched junction nucleotides: 8. CDR3 amino acids: CASSRSGISSYEQYF. The CDR3 DNA follows: TGTGCCAGCAGCCGAAGCGGGATTAGCTCCTACGAGCAGTACTTC.

The chain uses TRBV5-1 and TRBJ2-2; 7 bases are a match to TRBD1. In germline, CDR1 is SGHRS, CDR2 YFSETQ. The CDR3 totals 14 residues. The junction had 3 bases not matched to a gene; V was cut back by 7 bases and J by 0 bases. CDR3 sequence: CASGDRSNTGELFF. The DNA of the CDR3 is TGCGCCAGCGGGGACAGATCGAACACCGGGGAGCTGTTTTTT.

The chain has TRBV10-1 and TRBJ1-4; TRBD1 is a possible D gene (5 bases). This CDR3 contains 15 residues. V lost 6 bases to trimming and J lost 6 bases, with 17 bases between them. CDR1 and CDR2 (germline): WNHNN, SYGVQD (reference sequence). The CDR3 nucleotides are TGCGCCAGCAGCCGTGGCCGGACAACCGATGAAAAACTGTTTTTT. It translates to CASSRGRTTDEKLFF.

V and J are TRBV19 and TRBJ1-1; possible D gene TRBD1, 5 bases. The germline gives CDR1 LNHDA, CDR2 SQIVND (reference sequence). The CDR3 has 14 amino acids. The V end was cut by 2 bases, the J end by 4 bases, with 11 bases between. CDR3 nucleotides: TGTGCCAGTAGTATACTAGGGGTCGGCACTGAAGCTTTCTTT. Encoded protein: CASSILGVGTEAFF.

The gene calls are TRBV7-3 and TRBJ2-1; 9 nucleotides align to TRBD2. CDR1 is SGHTA, CDR2 FQGTGA, per germline. The CDR3 consists of 15 residues. V gave up 2 bases and J gave up 6 bases; unmatched junction bases: 5. The CDR3 bases are TGTGCCAGCAGCTTAGCGGGAGGGCGAGTCAATGAGCAGTTCTTC. This encodes CASSLAGGRVNEQFF.

The rearrangement uses TRBV7-2 and TRBJ2-1; D perhaps matches TRBD1 (5 bases). The CDR3 spans 14 residues. The ends were cut back, 4 bases at V and 5 bases at J, with 12 bases in the middle. Germline-derived CDR1 and CDR2 are SGHTA and FQGNSA. CDR3 DNA: TGTGCCAGCAGCTCCGGGTGGACAAACAATGAGCAGTTCTTC. Protein product: CASSSGWTNNEQFF.

Notes on this clone: This CDR3 is also generated by other DNA sequences in the sample. This chain connects TRBV6-5 to TRBJ2-7; D is possibly TRBD1 (5 bases). This CDR3 region has 13 residues. Trimming removed 0 bases at V and 3 bases at J, with 6 bases between. CDR1 and CDR2 (germline): MNHEY, SVGAGI. The CDR3 spells CASSYSRDYEQYF. As DNA, the CDR3 is TGTGCCAGCAGTTACTCCAGGGACTACGAGCAGTACTTC.

The V gene is TRBV30, the J gene TRBJ1-3; D gene uncertain. The CDR3 sequence is 14 residues long. Per germline, CDR1 GTSNPN and CDR2 SVGIG (reference sequence). The germline V and J ends were trimmed by 5 bases and 2 bases, with 13 bases remaining between them. Written as DNA, the CDR3 is TGTGCCTGGGAACCCGGACTCCCTGGAAACACCATATATTTT. The encoded protein is CAWEPGLPGNTIYF.

V is TRBV27 and J is TRBJ1-2, with 7 bases matching TRBD1. The germline V gene encodes CDR1 MNHEY and CDR2 SMNVEV (reference sequence). With V trimmed by 3 bases and J by 3 bases, 1 base remained unmatched. This CDR3 comprises 13 residues. The CDR3 coding sequence is TGTGCCAGCAGTTTGGACAGGTACTATGGCTACACCTTC. This sequence encodes CASSLDRYYGYTF.

Only one count was recorded for this clone. The rearrangement links TRBV28 to TRBJ2-7; 11 bases line up with TRBD2. Trimming cost V 6 bases and J 7 bases; bases outside gene matches: 2. CDR1 is MDHEN and CDR2 is SYDVKM in the germline V gene. The CDR3 has 12 residues. CDR3 in DNA: TGTGCCAGCAGCCGGACTAGCGGGGAGCAGTACTTC. Protein sequence: CASSRTSGEQYF.

The gene calls are TRBV5-6 and TRBJ1-2, with 7 bases that match TRBD1. V lost 4 bases to trimming and J lost 4 bases; unmatched junction nucleotides: 1. The germline V gene encodes CDR1 SGHDT and CDR2 YYEEEE. The CDR3 is made up of 12 amino acids. DNA of the CDR3: TGTGCCAGCAGCGAGGGGGCCTATGGCTACACCTTC. Translation: CASSEGAYGYTF.

This clone was detected only once. The rearrangement links TRBV6-1 to TRBJ2-5, with D tentatively TRBD1 (7 bases). V lost 5 bases to trimming and J lost 11 bases, with 24 bases between them. CDR1 and CDR2 (germline): MNHNS, SASEGT. The CDR3 covers 15 residues. This chain's CDR3 is CASSSGKQGPGEQYF. For the CDR3, the DNA is TGTGCCAGCAGTTCGGGTAAACAGGGGCCGGGAGAGCAGTACTTC.